Listed below are T cell receptor beta chains from one sample, sequenced in a study of CD8 T cells in ankylosing spondylitis. TCRdb analysed the 5' RACE reads with MiXCR anew, one entry per CDR3 protein. Of around 33,000 distinct CDR3 sequences listed, about 6.8% are singletons. The specimen sequenced was blood, either unsorted or a sorted T cell fraction (not recorded which). These receptors all come from a male donor with ankylosing spondylitis or in good health (not recorded which). CDR3s include the opening cysteine and the closing phenylalanine or tryptophan. The D gene is left open where the match is weak. Some rows mark clone size as missing; the rest say once, few, many or name a class of expanded clone.

CDR3nt	CDR3aa	d_gene	j_gene	v_gene	abundance
TGTGCCAGCAGCTCGGAGAGGTTCTCTGGCTACACCTTC	CASSSERFSGYTF	NA	TRBJ1-2	TRBV7-8	many
TGTGCCAGCAGCTTACCGATCAGGCTAGCGGGAGTTCGGCACGAGCAGTACTTC	CASSLPIRLAGVRHEQYF	TRBD2	TRBJ2-7	TRBV11-1	many
TGTGCCAGCAGTGAGGTAGGTGCCGCCGAGCAGTACTTC	CASSEVGAAEQYF	NA	TRBJ2-7	TRBV25-1	many
TGCGCCAGCAGCTTGGGACAGGTTGGCTACGAGCAGTACTTC	CASSLGQVGYEQYF	NA	TRBJ2-7	TRBV5-1	many
TGCGCCAGCAACGGGGGACAGGGTGGCTATGGCTACACCTTC	CASNGGQGGYGYTF	TRBD1	TRBJ1-2	TRBV5-1	many
TGTGCCAGGACGGATAGCTCCTACGAGCAGTACTTC	CARTDSSYEQYF	NA	TRBJ2-7	TRBV30	few
TGTGCCAGCAGCTTTTACGACAATGAGCAGTTCTTC	CASSFYDNEQFF	NA	TRBJ2-1	TRBV7-2	few
TGCAGCGTTGCGGACAGGGGGCCTTTAGATACGCAGTATTTT	CSVADRGPLDTQYF	TRBD1	TRBJ2-3	TRBV29-1	few
TGTGCCAGCTCACCGGGACAGGGGTTTAAGTTGAGTGAAGCTTTCTTT	CASSPGQGFKLSEAFF	TRBD1	TRBJ1-1	TRBV18	NA
TGCAGCGTTGATGCGACAGGCGCCCAAGAGACCCAGTACTTC	CSVDATGAQETQYF	NA	TRBJ2-5	TRBV29-1	NA
TGTGCCAGCAGCTTAGAAGTAAGCGGGAGACGGAATGAGCAGTTCTTC	CASSLEVSGRRNEQFF	TRBD2	TRBJ2-1	TRBV7-9	NA
TGTGCCAGCAGTGAAATCCGAGCGGAGCAGTTCTTC	CASSEIRAEQFF	NA	TRBJ2-1	TRBV2	many
TGTGCCAGCAGCCGGTCCCCCTACAATGAGCAGTTCTTC	CASSRSPYNEQFF	NA	TRBJ2-1	TRBV7-9	many
TGTGCCAGTAGTCAAATAAGGGGTCAGCCCCAGCATTTT	CASSQIRGQPQHF	NA	TRBJ1-5	TRBV19	many
TGTGCCAGCAGCACCCACAATGAGCAGTTCTTC	CASSTHNEQFF	NA	TRBJ2-1	TRBV7-9	few
TGCGCCAGCAGTCCAGTGAGGGGGAGCACAGATACGCAGTATTTT	CASSPVRGSTDTQYF	NA	TRBJ2-3	TRBV5-1	many
TGCGCCAGCAGCTTGGAGGGGGATCCTAGCACAGATACGCAGTATTTT	CASSLEGDPSTDTQYF	NA	TRBJ2-3	TRBV5-1	many
TGTGCCAGCAGTGAGAGGACGGCTGCTAACTATGGCTACACCTTC	CASSERTAANYGYTF	NA	TRBJ1-2	TRBV6-1	many
TGTGCCAGCAGCTCCGTAGGAGATACGCAGTATTTT	CASSSVGDTQYF	NA	TRBJ2-3	TRBV7-2	few
TGTGCCAGCATGGAGGGGTTCAGCGGTATCACAGATACGCAGTATTTT	CASMEGFSGITDTQYF	NA	TRBJ2-3	TRBV2	many
TGTGCCAGCAGCCAAGGGGGAACAGGGTCAGGGGCCAACGTCCTGACTTTC	CASSQGGTGSGANVLTF	NA	TRBJ2-6	TRBV4-2	many
TGTGCCAGCAGCTTATGCGGGAGAGAGGGAGAGACCCAGTACTTC	CASSLCGREGETQYF	TRBD2	TRBJ2-5	TRBV7-2	NA
TGCAGTGCTAGAGTTCCTAGCGGGACAACCCACGAGCAGTACTTC	CSARVPSGTTHEQYF	TRBD2	TRBJ2-7	TRBV20-1	many
TGCGCCAGCAGCCAAGGCCGGCTAGGGACATTTCCAGGGCAGCCCCAGCATTTT	CASSQGRLGTFPGQPQHF	NA	TRBJ1-5	TRBV4-1	many
TGCAGTGCCTCTGAAGGGATAGGAAGCGAGCAGTGCTTC	CSASEGIGSEQCF	NA	TRBJ2-7	TRBV20-1	NA
TGTGCCAGCAGTAACAGAAATACTCAGCCCCAGCATTTT	CASSNRNTQPQHF	NA	TRBJ1-5	TRBV6-1	many
TGTGCCACCAGTGATTTCGCCGGGGACGCTTTAGCGTACAATGAGCAGTTCTTC	CATSDFAGDALAYNEQFF	NA	TRBJ2-1	TRBV24-1	few
TGTGCCAGCTCACCGACCGGAGTCCGGAATCAGCCCCAGCATTTT	CASSPTGVRNQPQHF	NA	TRBJ1-5	TRBV18	many
TGTGCCAGCAGCCATGTAACAGGGGGAACGGTGGGCTACACCTTC	CASSHVTGGTVGYTF	TRBD1	TRBJ1-2	TRBV28	few
TGCAGTGCTAGAGATAAAGGAAACCAGCCCCAGCATTTT	CSARDKGNQPQHF	NA	TRBJ1-5	TRBV20-1	medium-sized
TGCAGTGCTAGAGGGTTTTGGGCTAGCGGGAGCTTAAGTGAGCAGTTCTTC	CSARGFWASGSLSEQFF	TRBD2	TRBJ2-1	TRBV20-1	many
TGTGCCAGCAGCCGGACTAGCGGGGTGTACGAGCAGTACTTC	CASSRTSGVYEQYF	TRBD2	TRBJ2-7	TRBV7-9	many
TGTGCCAGCAGCCCTCCGGGGCTCGCGAACACCGGGGAGCTGTTTTTT	CASSPPGLANTGELFF	NA	TRBJ2-2	TRBV28	many
TGTGCCAGCAGCTTAGCGGGACTAGCGGTTACCTACGAGCAGTACTTC	CASSLAGLAVTYEQYF	TRBD2	TRBJ2-7	TRBV7-2	many
TGTGCCAGCAGTGAGACTAGCGGGAGATACGAGACCCAGTACTTC	CASSETSGRYETQYF	TRBD2	TRBJ2-5	TRBV25-1	many
TGTGCCAGCAGCTTAGGCCCTTTTGAGCCCCTCCACTTT	CASSLGPFEPLHF	NA	TRBJ1-6	TRBV7-2	many